These T cell receptor beta chains were read from a single sample in a study of T cell repertoires in cytomegalovirus infection. TCRdb fed the reads into MiXCR, producing one record per CDR3 protein. The repertoire holds 400,000 or so distinct CDR3 sequences, approximately 31% seen once, with roughly an eighth in the top ten. What was sequenced was PBMCs. The receptors derive from a human donor in good health (CMV status not recorded). Some clones in this sample may be carry-over from other donors' samples. Both conserved end residues are trimmed from each CDR3.

CDR3aa,v_gene,j_gene
ASRSGTGNEKLF,TRBV6-2/TRBV6-3,TRBJ1-4
ASKRGLNTEFF,TRBV19,TRBJ1-1
AIRSTTGGRGYT,TRBV28,TRBJ1-2
SAGGGSSYEQY,TRBV20-1,TRBJ2-7
ASSWGQANEKLF,TRBV6-5,TRBJ1-4
AWSGAGVNTGELF,TRBV30,TRBJ2-2
ASSSRRLETQY,TRBV7-7,TRBJ2-5
SARVGESGNTIY,TRBV20-1,TRBJ1-3
ASSQDLALRQKNTEAF,TRBV4-1,TRBJ1-1
ASSFGTGSHEQY,TRBV11-2,TRBJ2-7
ASSQNGNTEAL,TRBV7-2,TRBJ1-1
ASMGQGKLYGYT,TRBV7-6,TRBJ1-2
SVEGVLGGELF,TRBV29-1,TRBJ2-2
ASSSTGTASNQPQH,TRBV12-3/TRBV12-4,TRBJ1-5
ASSLRRTQPKETQY,TRBV28,TRBJ2-5
SAGGQGSYGYT,TRBV20-1,TRBJ1-2
ASSRSTGGTETQY,TRBV12-3/TRBV12-4,TRBJ2-5
SARTERQGHGYQPQH,TRBV20-1,TRBJ1-5
ASTKDRGLPYEQY,TRBV28,TRBJ2-7
ASSETSGANTGELF,TRBV19,TRBJ2-2